The source of this TCR beta chain is a study of T cell responses to AZD1222 COVID-19 vaccine. Turning to this clone: Its antigen is as yet unknown.

The germline CDR1 and CDR2 sequences are SGHAT and FQNNGV. The V segment lost 0 bases and the J segment 3 bases; nucleotides outside the gene matches: 8. The CDR3 sequence is 18 residues long. General observations from the study: Spike-specific TCR breadth rose after two AZD1222 doses, and depth rose as well. Repertoire sampling was restricted to post-peak T cell response timepoints.

Assay: immunoSEQ multiplex PCR; the TCRdb copy retains only in-frame clones and omits some. The repertoire holds tens of thousands of clones, about 85% seen once, with roughly 19% in the top ten. The chain combines TRBV11-2 with TRBJ2-2; 9 nucleotides line up with TRBD2. The TCR sequence derives from an adult in good health. The sequences come from peripheral blood, collected on day 0 of AZD1222 vaccination. The CDR3 protein is CASSLDRSLAGYTGELFF. The CDR3 DNA sequence: TGTGCCAGCAGCTTAGATCGCTCCCTAGCGGGGTACACCGGGGAGCTGTTTTTT.